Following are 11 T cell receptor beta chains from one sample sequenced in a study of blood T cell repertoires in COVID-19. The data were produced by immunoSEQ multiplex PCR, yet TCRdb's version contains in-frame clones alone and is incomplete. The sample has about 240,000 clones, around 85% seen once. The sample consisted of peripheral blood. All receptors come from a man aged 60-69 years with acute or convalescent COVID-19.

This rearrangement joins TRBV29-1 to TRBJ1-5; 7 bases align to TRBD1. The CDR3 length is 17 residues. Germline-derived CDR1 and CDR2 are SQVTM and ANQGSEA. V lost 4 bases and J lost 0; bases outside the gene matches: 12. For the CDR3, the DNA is TGCAGCGTTGGCCTCTCTGGGACAGAATATAGCAATCAGCCCCAGCATTTT. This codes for CSVGLSGTEYSNQPQHF. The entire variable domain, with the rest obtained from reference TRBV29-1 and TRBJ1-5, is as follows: SAVISQKPSRDICQRGTSLTIQCQVDSQVTMMFWYRQQPGQSLTLIATANQGSEATYESGFVIDKFPISRPNLTFSTLTVSNMSPEDSSIYLCSVGLSGTEYSNQPQHFGDGTRLSIL.

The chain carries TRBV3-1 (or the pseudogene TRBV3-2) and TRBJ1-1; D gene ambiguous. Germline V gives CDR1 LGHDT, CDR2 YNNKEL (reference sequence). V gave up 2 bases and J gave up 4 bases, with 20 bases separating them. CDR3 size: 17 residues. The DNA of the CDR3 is TGTGCCAGCAGCCAAAATTATATCGGGAAATCCCTCACTGAAGCTTTCTTT. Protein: CASSQNYIGKSLTEAFF.

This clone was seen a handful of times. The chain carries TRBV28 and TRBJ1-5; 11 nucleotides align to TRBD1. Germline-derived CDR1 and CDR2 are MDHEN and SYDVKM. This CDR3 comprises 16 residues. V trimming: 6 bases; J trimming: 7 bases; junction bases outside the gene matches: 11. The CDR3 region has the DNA TGTGCCAGCAGGCGCGTTCGGGACAGGGGGGAACAGCCCCAGCATTTT. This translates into CASRRVRDRGEQPQHF.

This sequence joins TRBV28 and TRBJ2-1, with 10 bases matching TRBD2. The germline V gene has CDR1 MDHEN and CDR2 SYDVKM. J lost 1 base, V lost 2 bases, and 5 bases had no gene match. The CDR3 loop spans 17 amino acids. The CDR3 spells CASSLVIAGGSYNEQFF. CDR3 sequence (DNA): TGTGCCAGCAGTTTAGTGATAGCGGGAGGTTCCTACAATGAGCAGTTCTTC.

The CDR3 DNA reads TGCAGTGCTGACAGGTTCAATGAGCAGTTCTTC. Its translation is CSADRFNEQFF. This chain joins TRBV20-1 and TRBJ2-1, with a tentative D call TRBD1 (6 bases). Per the germline V gene, CDR1 is DFQATT and CDR2 is SNEGSKA (reference sequence). The germline V and J ends were trimmed by 5 bases and 6 bases, with 8 bases remaining between them. CDR3 length: 11 residues.

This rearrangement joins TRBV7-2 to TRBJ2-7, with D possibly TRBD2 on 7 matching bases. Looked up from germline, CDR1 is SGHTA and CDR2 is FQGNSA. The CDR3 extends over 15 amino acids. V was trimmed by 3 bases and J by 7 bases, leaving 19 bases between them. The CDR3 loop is CASSFVGAGEGEQYF. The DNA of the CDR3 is TGTGCCAGCAGCTTTGTTGGGGCAGGGGAGGGAGAGCAGTACTTC.

The CDR3 protein is CASSLAGGLEDYEQYF. CDR3 in DNA: TGTGCCAGCAGTTTAGCGGGAGGCCTAGAGGACTACGAGCAGTACTTC. The chain is built from TRBV28 and TRBJ2-7, with TRBD2 matching over 8 bases. J was trimmed by 3 bases and V by 2 bases; bases with no gene match: 9. The V gene's germline CDR1 is MDHEN and CDR2 SYDVKM. The CDR3 has 16 residues.

The CDR3 reads CASSISGVSAGNTIYF. The CDR3 DNA reads TGTGCCAGTAGTATCTCGGGGGTTTCGGCTGGAAACACCATATATTTT. The gene calls are TRBV19 and TRBJ1-3; tentative D call: TRBD1 (5 bases). The germline CDR1 and CDR2 sequences are LNHDA and SQIVND (reference sequence). The CDR3 sequence is 16 residues long. V was cut by 3 bases and J by 2 bases, with 14 bases left in between.

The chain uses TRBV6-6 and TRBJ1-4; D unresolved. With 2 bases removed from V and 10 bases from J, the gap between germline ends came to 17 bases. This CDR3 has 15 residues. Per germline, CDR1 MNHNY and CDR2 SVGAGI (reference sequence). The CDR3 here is CASSYVVGSGGKLFF. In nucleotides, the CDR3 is TGTGCCAGCAGTTACGTGGTCGGGTCAGGAGGAAAACTGTTTTTT.

This CDR3 reads CASSRFGQGAYPDYGYTF. The CDR3 DNA is TGTGCCAGCAGCCGATTTGGACAGGGGGCATACCCGGACTATGGCTACACCTTC. The chain carries TRBV6-6 and TRBJ1-2, with 11 bases identical to TRBD1. The trim removed 6 bases at V and 3 bases at J, leaving 15 bases unmatched. The CDR3 spans 18 residues. Germline lookup yields CDR1 MNHNY and CDR2 SVGAGI (reference sequence).

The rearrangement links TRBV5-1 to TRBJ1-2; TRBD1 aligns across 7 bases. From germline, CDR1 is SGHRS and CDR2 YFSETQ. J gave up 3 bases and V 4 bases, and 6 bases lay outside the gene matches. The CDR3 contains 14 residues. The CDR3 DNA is TGCGCCAGCAGCGTAGGACAGGCTCACTATGGCTACACCTTC. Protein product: CASSVGQAHYGYTF.